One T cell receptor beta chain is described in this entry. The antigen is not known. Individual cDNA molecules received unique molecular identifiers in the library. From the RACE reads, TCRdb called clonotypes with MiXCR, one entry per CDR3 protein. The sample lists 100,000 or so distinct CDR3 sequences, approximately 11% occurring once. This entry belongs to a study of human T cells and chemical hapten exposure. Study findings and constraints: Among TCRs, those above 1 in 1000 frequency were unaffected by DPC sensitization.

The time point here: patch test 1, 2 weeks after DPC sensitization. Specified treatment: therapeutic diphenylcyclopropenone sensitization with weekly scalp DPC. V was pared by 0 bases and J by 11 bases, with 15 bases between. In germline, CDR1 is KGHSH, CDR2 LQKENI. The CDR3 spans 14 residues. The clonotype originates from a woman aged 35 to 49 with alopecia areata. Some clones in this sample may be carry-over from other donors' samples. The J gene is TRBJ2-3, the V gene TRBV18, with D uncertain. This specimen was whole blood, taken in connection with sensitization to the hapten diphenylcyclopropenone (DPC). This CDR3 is CASSPPVSAGGQYF. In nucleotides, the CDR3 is TGTGCCAGCTCACCACCGGTGTCGGCAGGTGGGCAGTATTTT.